This TCR beta chain emerged from a study of blood T cell repertoires in COVID-19. Background on the study: Sample material is recorded as cDNA or gDNA derived from T cells, B-cell-depleted T cells, or PBMCs.

Clones were read by immunoSEQ multiplex PCR, and TCRdb kept only the in-frame ones, dropping some. The sample lists 250,000 to 350,000 clones; around 87% were seen once. This CDR3 is built from 12 residues. Looked up from germline, CDR1 is MDHEN and CDR2 is SYDVKM. V gave up 2 bases and J gave up 5 bases, with 7 bases separating them. The receptor comes from a woman between 45 and 65 years old with active or convalescent COVID-19. Sequencing used peripheral blood. This rearrangement joins TRBV28 to TRBJ2-7; no firm D call. CDR3 nucleotide sequence: TGTGCCAGCAGTTTACGGGTCCACGAGCAGTACTTC. This sequence encodes CASSLRVHEQYF.